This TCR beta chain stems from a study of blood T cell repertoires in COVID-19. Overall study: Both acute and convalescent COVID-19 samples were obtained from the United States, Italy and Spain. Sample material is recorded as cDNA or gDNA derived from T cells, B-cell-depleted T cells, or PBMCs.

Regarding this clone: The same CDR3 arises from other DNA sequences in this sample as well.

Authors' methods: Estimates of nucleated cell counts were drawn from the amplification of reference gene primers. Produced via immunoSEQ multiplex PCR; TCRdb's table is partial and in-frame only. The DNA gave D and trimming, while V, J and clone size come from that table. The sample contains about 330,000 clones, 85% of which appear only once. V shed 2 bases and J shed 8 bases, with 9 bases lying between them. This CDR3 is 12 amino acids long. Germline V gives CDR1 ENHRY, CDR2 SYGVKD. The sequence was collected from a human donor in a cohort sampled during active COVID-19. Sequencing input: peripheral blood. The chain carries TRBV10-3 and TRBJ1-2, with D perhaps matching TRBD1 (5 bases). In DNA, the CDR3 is TGTGCCATCAGTGAGCAGGGTGACGGCTACACCTTC. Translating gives CAISEQGDGYTF.